Sequencing of this T cell receptor (beta chain) was carried out in a study of T cell responses to AZD1222 COVID-19 vaccine (dated by TCRdb to 2020 to 2022). General notes on the study: A total of 230 to 250 trial participants underwent TCR sequencing, of whom 207 had received two doses of AZD1222 and 26 had received two doses of the MenACWY control vaccine. Trial participants were enrolled into age subgroups of 18-55, 56-69 and 70-plus years, which contained around 140, 26 and 57 TCR-sequenced participants, respectively. Broader findings and caveats from the paper: Reportedly, almost half of the unique spike-specific TCRs recognized epitopes lying outside the regions that are mutated in the B.1.351 and B.1.1.7 variants. Most participants were white British and females outnumbered males, and the authors suggested that clonal diversity may have been underestimated. The 56-69-year group was small, and its depth increase did not reach significance, likely because of low power. The vaccine-associated CD4 TCRs covered the entire spike protein, and the dominant responses fell in regions 160-218 and 743-854. Conclusions about previously exposed vaccinees were limited because only six AZD1222 recipients were SARS-CoV-2 seropositive at baseline. Because no day 14 peak-response samples were available, repertoires were characterized only after the peak T cell response. A significant rise in spike-specific TCR breadth and depth was observed after two AZD1222 doses relative to day 0 and relative to MenACWY recipients.

The CDR3 regions of human TCRbeta chains were analyzed by immunosequencing. The original methods were these. Repertoire TCRs were checked for matches against a reference library of SARS-CoV-2-specific TCRs that had been generated using the MIRA antigen-specificity platform. Breadth meant the fraction of unique TCRs that were SARS-CoV-2-associated, whereas depth meant the fraction of total T cells that were SARS-CoV-2-associated. Each spike-specific TCR was assigned to its reactive spike region and to a CD4 or CD8 class using the MIRA data. Log10-transformed breadth and depth values were compared by one-way ANOVA with Sidak's multiple comparisons tests. Imported from immuneACCESS, the table was reduced by TCRdb to in-frame sequences with V and J called. These copies leave out some clones; in studies compared against another copy, an unresolved V gene accounts for under half, and the cause of the remainder is not known. The V and J calls and clone size come from that table; D and trimming were worked out from the DNA. The sample table lists roughly 99,000 clones, about 85% of them with a count of one. The top ten clones comprise approximately 4.8% of the sample.

The germline V gene encodes CDR1 MGHRA and CDR2 YSYEKL. Clipping removes 3 bases from V and 3 bases from J, with 4 as the unmatched junction base count. The cysteine opens and the phenylalanine closes a CDR3 of 15 amino acids. Only CDR3 DNA is held: 45 bases, read in frame from base 1. On this clone itself: Its specific antigen is unknown. Within one base of it there is no much larger clone, and no base qualities were kept.

The time point label, read with the paper, signifies: about 28 days (+/-7) after the second vaccine dose. AZD1222 recipients with second doses at about 4 weeks or about 12 weeks were pooled, because spike-specific TCR depth and breadth did not differ between schedules. Vaccinee samples were obtained from the UK trials COV001 and COV002, which included a single-blind randomized controlled phase 2/3 trial of AZD1222 (ChAdOx1 nCoV-19) in healthy adults. For TCRbeta chain sequencing, PBMC samples from trial participants were taken at day 0 and at day 28 after the second dose. The rearranged chain carries TRBV4-1 and TRBJ2-7, and 11 bases in between align with TRBD1. This TCR was sampled from an adult who received the AZD1222 COVID-19 vaccine. The sample in question was peripheral blood, obtained 28 days after the second AZD1222 dose. The bases read TGCGCCAGCAGCCAGGGGACAGGGGGTCTCTACGAGCAGTACTTC. Its protein product is CASSQGTGGLYEQYF.